Listed here are 13 T cell receptor beta chains from one sample, sequenced in a study of T cell responses to AZD1222 COVID-19 vaccine. The repertoire was sequenced with immunoSEQ multiplex PCR; TCRdb's copy has only in-frame clones and lacks some. The data hold 150,000 or so clones, with around 88% observed a single time. Sequenced here: peripheral blood, sampled on day 0 of MenACWY control vaccination. These receptors originate from an adult in good health.

This clone was seen a few times. V usage is TRBV27 and J usage is TRBJ2-2; D perhaps matches TRBD2 (9 bases). In germline, CDR1 is MNHEY, CDR2 SMNVEV (reference sequence). Trimming shortened V by 5 bases and J by 4 bases, and 26 bases separated the two germline ends. The CDR3 totals 19 residues. CDR3: CASSKDRVVAGVPTGELFF. CDR3 nucleotides: TGTGCCAGCAGTAAGGACAGGGTGGTAGCGGGAGTCCCCACCGGGGAGCTGTTTTTT.

The rearrangement joins TRBV28 to TRBJ2-5; 14 bases align to TRBD2. The CDR3 is 18 amino acids. J was trimmed by 5 bases and V by 6 bases; bases with no gene match: 14. Germline CDR1 and CDR2: MDHEN and SYDVKM. CDR3 nucleotide sequence: TGTGCCAGCAGGGGGACTAGCGGGAGTATTTTAGGGTGGGAGACCCAGTACTTC. It codes for CASRGTSGSILGWETQYF.

This clone was counted once. The CDR3 DNA reads TGTGCCATCAGTGAGCTCGAGAACTCTGGAAACACCATATATTTT. Translation gives CAISELENSGNTIYF. This chain connects TRBV10-3 to TRBJ1-3; no reliable D call. The CDR3 is made up of 15 amino acids. In germline, CDR1 is ENHRY, CDR2 SYGVKD. Trimming cost V 2 bases and J 0 bases, with 8 bases left between them.

The V gene is TRBV2, the J gene TRBJ1-2; TRBD1 agrees at 9 bases. Germline V gene lookup returns CDR1 SNHLY and CDR2 FYNNEI. The length of the CDR3 is 15 residues. The junction had 12 bases not matched to a gene; V was cut back by 8 bases and J by 5 bases. CDR3 DNA sequence: TGTGCCAGCTATGCACAGGGGGCGCTTGGGTATGGCTACACCTTC. Its protein product is CASYAQGALGYGYTF. Together with reference TRBV2 and TRBJ1-2, the CDR3 gives the full variable domain: EPEVTQTPSHQVTQMGQEVILRCVPISNHLYFYWYRQILGQKVEFLVSFYNNEISEKSEIFDDQFSVERPDGSNFTLKIRSTKLEDSAMYFCASYAQGALGYGYTFGSGTRLTVV.

This sequence joins TRBV28 and TRBJ2-2; unclear D gene. The V end lost 3 bases, the J end lost 6 bases, and 11 bases lay between the germline ends. CDR3 length: 14 residues. Germline CDR1 is MDHEN and CDR2 is SYDVKM. The CDR3 bases are TGTGCCAGCAGTTTGTGGACCCTTCCCGGGGAGCTGTTTTTT. This translates into CASSLWTLPGELFF.

The V and J genes are TRBV5-1 and TRBJ2-7; D might be TRBD1 or TRBD2, each matching 6 bases. This CDR3 has 14 amino acids. V lost 5 bases to trimming and J lost 2 bases, with 14 bases between them. CDR1 and CDR2 (germline): SGHRS, YFSETQ. CDR3 DNA sequence: TGCGCCAGCAGGCCGGGGGCGGGCCCCTACGAGCAGTACTTC. This sequence encodes CASRPGAGPYEQYF.

The table lists this clone with a few counts. The chain couples TRBV11-3 to TRBJ2-4, with 8 bases fitting TRBD1. CDR3 size: 16 residues. In germline, CDR1 is SGHNT, CDR2 YENEEA. V lost 5 bases to trimming and J lost 3 bases; unmatched junction nucleotides: 9. This CDR3 is CASSGPDREGKNIQYF. CDR3 nucleotides: TGTGCCAGCAGCGGCCCGGACAGGGAAGGCAAAAACATTCAGTACTTC. The whole variable domain, remainder taken from reference TRBV11-3 and TRBJ2-4, is EAGVVQSPRYKIIEKKQPVAFWCNPISGHNTLYWYLQNLGQGPELLIRYENEEAVDDSQLPKDRFSAERLKGVDSTLKIQPAELGDSAVYLCASSGPDREGKNIQYFGAGTRLSVL.

The V and J genes are TRBV30 and TRBJ1-4, with D possibly being TRBD1 (5 bases). The germline V gene has CDR1 GTSNPN and CDR2 SVGIG (reference sequence). V was shortened by 0 bases and J by 3 bases, with 14 bases between the two germline ends. The length of the CDR3 is 16 residues. The DNA of the CDR3 is TGTGCCTGGAGTGTCACAGGTTACCGATCTAATGAAAAACTGTTTTTT. Encoded protein: CAWSVTGYRSNEKLFF.

J is TRBJ1-6 and V is TRBV4-3; a possible D gene is TRBD1 (5 bases). Germline V gene sequence: CDR1 LGHNA, CDR2 YSLEER. CDR3 length equals 14 residues. Trimming took off 0 bases at V and 8 bases at J, with 8 bases between the two ends. For the CDR3, the DNA is TGCGCCAGCAGCCAAGACTGGGGCGATTCACCCCTCCACTTT. Protein sequence: CASSQDWGDSPLHF.

The CDR3 sequence is CASSLGTPTRGYGYTF. CDR3 in DNA: TGTGCCAGCAGCTTAGGGACACCCACTCGAGGATATGGCTACACCTTC. The V gene is TRBV11-3, the J gene TRBJ1-2; perhaps TRBD1 as D (5 bases). Per germline, CDR1 SGHNT and CDR2 YENEEA. V lost 1 base and J 5 bases, leaving 17 bases between the germline ends. The CDR3 loop spans 16 amino acids.

The chain has TRBV2 and TRBJ1-4, with D tentatively TRBD1 (6 bases). V was trimmed by 8 bases and J by 8 bases, leaving 15 bases between them. The CDR3 spans 13 residues. Germline loops: CDR1 SNHLY, CDR2 FYNNEI. The chain's CDR3 is CASQGYRGEKLFF. CDR3 in DNA: TGTGCCAGCCAGGGGTATAGAGGAGAAAAACTGTTTTTT.

The V gene is TRBV7-2, the J gene TRBJ2-5, with D possibly matching TRBD2 (6 bases). Germline V gene lookup returns CDR1 SGHTA and CDR2 FQGNSA. The CDR3 contains 15 residues. V was clipped by 6 bases and J by 1 base, with 15 bases between them. CDR3: CASRSWAGSQETQYF. CDR3 sequence (DNA): TGTGCCAGCAGATCCTGGGCGGGGTCCCAAGAGACCCAGTACTTC.

V is TRBV30 and J is TRBJ1-1; 7 bases line up with TRBD1. The ends lost 2 bases at V and 4 bases at J; junction bases unmatched: 4. CDR1 and CDR2 from the germline V gene are GTSNPN and SVGIG (reference sequence). The CDR3 loop spans 13 amino acids. The CDR3 nucleotides are TGTGCCTGGAGTCTCGACAGGGCCACTGAAGCTTTCTTT. It codes for CAWSLDRATEAFF.